Listed here are 25 T cell receptor beta chains from one sample, sequenced in a study of CD8+CD57+ T cells in acquired aplastic anemia. Genomic DNA served as template for TCR beta VDJ and CDR3 profiling. TCRdb re-analysed the reads in MiXCR, keeping a single row per CDR3 protein. The repertoire holds under 200,000 distinct CDR3 sequences, approximately 51% seen once, with roughly 3.2% in the top ten. An expansion of CD8+CD57+ cells by flow cytometry had been shown in patients chosen for sequencing. Sequenced sample: sorted CD4+, CD8+, or CD8+CD57+ T cells (not recorded which) from PBMCs. These receptors all come from a human donor with aplastic anemia.

This clonotype showed up many times. The chain has TRBV20-1 and TRBJ1-1; no firm D call. The CDR3 is 15 amino acids. In germline, CDR1 is DFQATT, CDR2 SNEGSKA (reference sequence). Trimming left V 6 bases short and J 4 bases short, with 21 bases between. CDR3 coding DNA: TGCAGTGCCCTGCGTGGCGGCGGTTTCGGCACTGAAGCTTTCTTT. Its translation: CSALRGGGFGTEAFF.

This clonotype has ten or more counts. V usage is TRBV19 and J usage is TRBJ2-1, with 8 bases matching TRBD1. The germline V gene encodes CDR1 LNHDA and CDR2 SQIVND (reference sequence). CDR3 length equals 16 residues. The V and J ends lost 7 bases and 2 bases, in that order; junction bases with no gene match: 10. The CDR3 region has the DNA TGTGCCAGTAAAATTACGGGACAGGAGGCCTACAATGAGCAGTTCTTC. Translated, it gives CASKITGQEAYNEQFF.

Many counts were recorded for this clonotype. This chain uses TRBV6-1 with TRBJ1-6; 9 bases agree with TRBD1. The CDR3 covers 14 residues. Germline CDR1 reads MNHNS; CDR2 reads SASEGT. V lost 6 bases to trimming and J lost 3 bases; unmatched junction nucleotides: 0. The CDR3 protein is CASRGQGYNSPLHF. DNA for the CDR3: TGTGCCAGCAGGGGACAGGGCTATAATTCACCCCTCCACTTT.

The J gene is TRBJ1-2, the V gene TRBV29-1, with D tentatively TRBD1 (5 bases). The V end was cut by 8 bases, the J end by 3 bases, with 16 bases between. The CDR3 is made up of 13 amino acids. In germline, CDR1 is SQVTM, CDR2 ANQGSEA. In DNA, the CDR3 is TGCAGCATTTCGGGGACGGTCGACTATGGCTACACCTTC. Residues: CSISGTVDYGYTF.

The chain links TRBV28 to TRBJ1-5; D is uncertain. The CDR3 length is 10 residues. Germline CDR1 reads MDHEN; CDR2 reads SYDVKM. V gave up 3 bases and J gave up 9 bases, with 3 bases separating them. DNA for the CDR3: TGTGCCAGCAGTTTTGGGCCCCAGCATTTT. Its translation is CASSFGPQHF.

This clonotype was seen at least ten times. The chain links TRBV10-3 to TRBJ2-3, with a weak D call TRBD2 (6 bases). V was cut by 3 bases and J by 0 bases, with 10 bases left in between. This CDR3 contains 15 residues. The V gene's germline CDR1 is ENHRY and CDR2 SYGVKD. The CDR3 spells CAISEGGQSTDTQYF. CDR3 sequence (DNA): TGTGCCATCAGTGAAGGAGGGCAGAGCACAGATACGCAGTATTTT.

The genes are TRBV18 and TRBJ2-5; D possibly corresponds to TRBD2 (5 bases). With 1 base removed from V and 0 bases from J, the gap between germline ends came to 12 bases. The CDR3 has 16 amino acids. Per germline, CDR1 KGHSH and CDR2 LQKENI. The CDR3 here is CASSPLFGGYQETQYF. CDR3 coding DNA: TGTGCCAGCTCACCACTATTTGGCGGGTACCAAGAGACCCAGTACTTC.

The chain links TRBV13 to TRBJ2-7; TRBD1 matches 10 bases. V lost 6 bases, J lost 5 bases, and 4 bases stayed unmatched. The germline V gene has CDR1 PRHDT and CDR2 FYEKMQ (reference sequence). The CDR3 covers 13 residues. CDR3 DNA: TGTGCCAGCAGTTCGACAGGGGGCGACGAGCAGTACTTC. This translates into CASSSTGGDEQYF.

With regard to this clonotype: A much larger clone lies one base from this, so it may be a read error. This rearrangement joins TRBV15 to TRBJ1-1; unclear D gene. V lost 5 bases and J 4 bases, leaving 20 bases between the germline ends. Germline CDR1 and CDR2: LNHNV and YYDKDF (reference sequence). The CDR3 consists of 16 residues. The CDR3 DNA sequence: TGTGCCACCAGCTTGGGTGTTAGAGGGTGGGGCACTGAAGCTTTCTTT. Translation: CATSLGVRGWGTEAFF.

This clonotype was observed at least ten times. V is TRBV20-1 and J is TRBJ1-2; no definite D call. CDR1 DFQATT and CDR2 SNEGSKA come from the germline V gene (reference sequence). Trimming removed 3 bases from V and 7 bases from J, with 15 bases in between. This CDR3 contains 13 residues. The CDR3 is CSARGGFLGGYTF. As DNA, the CDR3 is TGCAGTGCTAGGGGCGGTTTCCTTGGTGGCTACACCTTC.

This chain connects TRBV15 to TRBJ2-3; no clear D gene. The CDR3 contains 13 residues. The ends were cut back, 0 bases at V and 2 bases at J, with 3 bases in the middle. Per the germline V gene, CDR1 is LNHNV and CDR2 is YYDKDF (reference sequence). The chain's CDR3 is CATSRDYTDTQYF. The CDR3 DNA sequence: TGTGCCACCAGCAGAGACTACACAGATACGCAGTATTTT.

The rearrangement joins TRBV2 to TRBJ2-7; 7 bases line up with TRBD2. The V segment lost 4 bases and the J segment 2 bases; nucleotides outside the gene matches: 5. Germline assignment: CDR1 SNHLY and CDR2 FYNNEI. The CDR3 extends over 14 amino acids. CDR3 DNA sequence: TGTGCCAGCAGTGTTCGCGGGACTACCTACGAGCAGTACTTC. This sequence encodes CASSVRGTTYEQYF. Using reference TRBV2 and TRBJ2-7 for the parts outside the CDR3, the full variable domain is EPEVTQTPSHQVTQMGQEVILRCVPISNHLYFYWYRQILGQKVEFLVSFYNNEISEKSEIFDDQFSVERPDGSNFTLKIRSTKLEDSAMYFCASSVRGTTYEQYFGPGTRLTVT.

This clonotype was counted many times. The chain is built from TRBV29-1 and TRBJ1-1; 8 nucleotides line up with TRBD1. The V and J ends lost 6 bases and 5 bases, in that order; junction bases with no gene match: 11. There are 14 residues in the CDR3. Germline values: CDR1 SQVTM, CDR2 ANQGSEA. CDR3 residues: CSVQNDRGGTEAFF. The CDR3 DNA reads TGCAGCGTGCAAAATGACAGGGGAGGTACTGAAGCTTTCTTT.

This clonotype has a count of ten or more. The rearrangement uses TRBV29-1 and TRBJ1-5; possible D gene TRBD1, 5 bases. V dropped 0 bases and J dropped 4 bases, with 7 bases sitting between them. Germline V gene data show CDR1 as SQVTM and CDR2 as ANQGSEA. The CDR3 runs to 13 residues. The CDR3 here is CSVEEDRNQPQHF. The CDR3 DNA reads TGCAGCGTTGAAGAAGACAGAAATCAGCCCCAGCATTTT.

Ten or more counts support this clonotype. The chain has TRBV5-1 and TRBJ2-3, with D possibly being TRBD2 (7 bases). The CDR3 is 16 amino acids. Deletions cut 2 bases from V and 5 bases from J, with 18 bases between. CDR1 SGHRS and CDR2 YFSETQ come from the germline V gene. Here the CDR3 reads CASSLRGDTRLDTQYF. Written as DNA, the CDR3 is TGCGCCAGCAGCTTACGGGGGGACACGCGCTTAGATACGCAGTATTTT.

The chain is built from TRBV19 and TRBJ2-7; D possibly corresponds to TRBD1 (6 bases). The CDR3 is made up of 13 amino acids. The germline gives CDR1 LNHDA, CDR2 SQIVND (reference sequence). Trimming shortened V by 3 bases and J by 7 bases, and 13 bases separated the two germline ends. This CDR3 is CASSMGAAWEQYF. As DNA, the CDR3 is TGTGCCAGTAGTATGGGGGCGGCCTGGGAGCAGTACTTC.

The genes are TRBV25-1 and TRBJ2-3; TRBD2 aligns across 7 bases. This CDR3 region has 16 residues. The trim removed 4 bases at V and 1 base at J, leaving 8 bases unmatched. Germline V gives CDR1 MGHDK, CDR2 SYGVNS. CDR3: CASSASTSEGTDTQYF. The CDR3 nucleotides are TGTGCCAGCAGTGCTTCTACTAGCGAAGGCACAGATACGCAGTATTTT.

There are a few counts of this clonotype. The chain carries TRBV6-2 or TRBV6-3 and TRBJ2-4, with D maybe TRBD1 (6 bases). Deletions cut 1 base from V and 3 bases from J, with 10 bases between. Germline loops: CDR1 MNHEY, CDR2 SVGEGT. The CDR3 runs to 15 residues. CDR3 region: CASSYYGQYKNIQYF. CDR3 DNA sequence: TGTGCCAGCAGTTACTACGGACAGTACAAAAACATTCAGTACTTC.

This clonotype was detected only a few times. The chain couples TRBV24-1 to TRBJ2-5, with D possibly TRBD1 on 5 matching bases. This CDR3 contains 14 residues. Trimming left V 3 bases short and J 5 bases short, with 12 bases between. The germline gives CDR1 KGHDR, CDR2 SFDVKD. CDR3 loop: CATSDTRVRETQYF. Here the CDR3 DNA reads TGTGCCACCAGTGATACCAGGGTTCGTGAGACCCAGTACTTC.

This clonotype was detected ten times or more. V gene TRBV10-3 combines with J gene TRBJ2-7; TRBD2 matches at 8 bases. J was trimmed by 7 bases and V by 10 bases; bases with no gene match: 15. CDR3 length: 14 residues. Per germline, CDR1 ENHRY and CDR2 SYGVKD. The CDR3 here is CATTSTGGLWEQYF. In DNA form, the CDR3 reads TGTGCCACCACCTCGACGGGGGGGCTTTGGGAGCAGTACTTC.

The count of this clonotype is one. The DNA of the CDR3 is TGTGCCAGCAGCTTAGTGGCCGGGACTAGCTACAACGAGCAGTACGTC. Amino acids: CASSLVAGTSYNEQYV. The chain joins TRBV11-1 to TRBJ2-7; 9 bases align to TRBD2. J gave up 5 bases and V 1 base, and 9 bases lay outside the gene matches. Germline V gives CDR1 SGHAT, CDR2 FQDESV (reference sequence). The CDR3 contains 16 residues.

The gene calls are TRBV20-1 and TRBJ2-7; tentatively, D is TRBD2 (11 bases). Germline CDR1 is DFQATT and CDR2 is SNEGSKA (reference sequence). Trimming removed 3 bases at V and 2 bases at J, with 23 bases between. The length of the CDR3 is 17 residues. CDR3 nucleotides: TGCAGTGCTAGGGGGGGACAGGGGACTAGCGGAACCTACGAGCAGTACTTC. This sequence encodes CSARGGQGTSGTYEQYF.

At least ten counts were recorded for this clonotype. The genes are TRBV9 and TRBJ2-5; the match to TRBD2 covers 12 bases. Per germline, CDR1 SGDLS and CDR2 YYNGEE. This CDR3 contains 18 residues. V gave up 2 bases and J gave up 2 bases; unmatched junction bases: 10. Here the CDR3 DNA reads TGTGCCAGCAGCGTCTCGGCCCTAGCGGGAGGGGGGCAAGAGACCCAGTACTTC. Amino acids: CASSVSALAGGGQETQYF. Drawing the rest from reference TRBV9 and TRBJ2-5, the complete variable domain is DSGVTQTPKHLITATGQRVTLRCSPRSGDLSVYWYQQSLDQGLQFLIQYYNGEERAKGNILERFSAQQFPDLHSELNLSSLELGDSALYFCASSVSALAGGGQETQYFGPGTRLLVL.

This chain uses TRBV12-3 or TRBV12-4 with TRBJ1-2, with D unclear. V was cut by 6 bases and J by 2 bases, with 16 bases left in between. The CDR3 runs to 15 residues. CDR3 loop: CASSLGGSLNYGYTF. CDR3 DNA sequence: TGTGCCAGCAGCCTGGGAGGTTCGCTGAACTATGGCTACACCTTC.

The genes are TRBV10-3 and TRBJ1-1; D not certain. The V gene lost 7 bases and the J gene lost 3 bases, with 9 bases spanning the gap. CDR3 length: 12 residues. Germline CDR1 and CDR2: ENHRY and SYGVKD. The CDR3 nucleotides are TGTGCCATCAAAGGCGAGTACACTGAAGCTTTCTTT. Translated, it gives CAIKGEYTEAFF.